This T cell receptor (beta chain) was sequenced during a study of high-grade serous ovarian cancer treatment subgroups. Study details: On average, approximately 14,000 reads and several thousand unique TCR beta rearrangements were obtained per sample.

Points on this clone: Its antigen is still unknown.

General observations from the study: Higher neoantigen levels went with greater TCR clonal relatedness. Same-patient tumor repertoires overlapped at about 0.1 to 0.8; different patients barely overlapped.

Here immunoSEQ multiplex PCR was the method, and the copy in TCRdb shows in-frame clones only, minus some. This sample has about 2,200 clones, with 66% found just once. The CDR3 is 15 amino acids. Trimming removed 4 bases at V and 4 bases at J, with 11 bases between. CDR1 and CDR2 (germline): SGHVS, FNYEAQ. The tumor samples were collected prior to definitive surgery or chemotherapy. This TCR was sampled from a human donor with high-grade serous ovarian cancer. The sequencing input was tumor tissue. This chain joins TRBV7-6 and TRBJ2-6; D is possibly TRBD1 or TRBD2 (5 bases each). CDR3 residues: CASSWGPGGANVLTF. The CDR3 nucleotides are TGTGCCAGCAGCTGGGGACCGGGCGGGGCCAACGTCCTGACTTTC.